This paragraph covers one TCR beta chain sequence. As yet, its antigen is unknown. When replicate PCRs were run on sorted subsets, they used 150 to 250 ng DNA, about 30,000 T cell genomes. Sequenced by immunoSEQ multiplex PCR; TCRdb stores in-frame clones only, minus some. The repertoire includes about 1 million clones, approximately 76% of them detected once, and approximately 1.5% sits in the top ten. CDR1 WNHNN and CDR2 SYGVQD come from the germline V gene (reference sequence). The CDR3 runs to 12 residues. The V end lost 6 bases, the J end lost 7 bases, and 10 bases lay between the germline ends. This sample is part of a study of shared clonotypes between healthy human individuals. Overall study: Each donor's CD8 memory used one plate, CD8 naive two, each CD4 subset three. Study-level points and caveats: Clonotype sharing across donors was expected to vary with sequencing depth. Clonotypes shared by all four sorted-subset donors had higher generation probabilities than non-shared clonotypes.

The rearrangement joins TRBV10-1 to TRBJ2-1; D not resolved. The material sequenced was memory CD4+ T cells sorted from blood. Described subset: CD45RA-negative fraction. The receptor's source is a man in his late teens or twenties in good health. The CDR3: CASSALGNEQFF. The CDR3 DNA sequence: TGCGCCAGCAGCGCCCTGGGGAATGAGCAGTTCTTC.